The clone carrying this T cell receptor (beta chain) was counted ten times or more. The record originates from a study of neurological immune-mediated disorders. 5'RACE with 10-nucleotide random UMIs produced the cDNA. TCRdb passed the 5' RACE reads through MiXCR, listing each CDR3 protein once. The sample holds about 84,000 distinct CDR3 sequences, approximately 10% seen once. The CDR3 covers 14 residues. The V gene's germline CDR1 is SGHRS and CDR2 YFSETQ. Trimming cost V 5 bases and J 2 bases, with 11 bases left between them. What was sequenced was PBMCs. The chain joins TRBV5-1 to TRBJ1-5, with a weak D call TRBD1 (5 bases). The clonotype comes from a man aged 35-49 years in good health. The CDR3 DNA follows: TGCGCCAGCAGAGGGGAACCTGGCAATCAGCCCCAGCATTTT. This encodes CASRGEPGNQPQHF.